The rows below give T cell receptor beta chains drawn from one sample of a study of T cells expressing NK-cell markers. One entry per CDR3 protein, without DNA, is what TCRdb gives after re-calling the 5' RACE reads. The sample table includes some 150,000 distinct CDR3 sequences. Sequencing was done on a sample of blood T cells: a sorted CD56 or NKG2C T cell subset, CD4+ or CD8+ T cells, or bulk PBMC T cells (not recorded which). Every receptor here comes from a man between 18 and 29 years old in good health. Each CDR3 is given with its conserved first and last residue. Fields, in order: CDR3 protein, V gene, J gene.

cdr3_aa: CASSVYRGHQYF
v_call: TRBV2
j_call: TRBJ2-4

cdr3_aa: CASKENQPQHF
v_call: TRBV5-8
j_call: TRBJ1-5

cdr3_aa: CASTPNTGSPGELFF
v_call: TRBV6-1
j_call: TRBJ2-2

cdr3_aa: CASSLLTSSGELFF
v_call: TRBV7-8
j_call: TRBJ2-2

cdr3_aa: CSVFPASGTTYNEQFF
v_call: TRBV29-1
j_call: TRBJ2-1

cdr3_aa: CASSYPGLDTQYF
v_call: TRBV6-5
j_call: TRBJ2-3

cdr3_aa: CASSIRGRTNNEQFF
v_call: TRBV19
j_call: TRBJ2-1

cdr3_aa: CASSTPGRGTEAFF
v_call: TRBV12-3/TRBV12-4
j_call: TRBJ1-1

cdr3_aa: CASSPGDLGTDTQYF
v_call: TRBV2
j_call: TRBJ2-3

cdr3_aa: CASSLLGGSYGYTF
v_call: TRBV28
j_call: TRBJ1-2

cdr3_aa: CASSSRWDTDNEQFF
v_call: TRBV7-9
j_call: TRBJ2-1

cdr3_aa: CASSWADKLAASTDTQYF
v_call: TRBV11-1
j_call: TRBJ2-3

cdr3_aa: CASSSYRGAAYEQYF
v_call: TRBV28
j_call: TRBJ2-7

cdr3_aa: CASSSDSFEGSEAFF
v_call: TRBV27
j_call: TRBJ1-1

cdr3_aa: CAWSRGLVGPGELFF
v_call: TRBV30
j_call: TRBJ2-2

cdr3_aa: CASSPVPTGELFF
v_call: TRBV7-9
j_call: TRBJ2-2

cdr3_aa: CASSLATLTQYF
v_call: TRBV11-2
j_call: TRBJ2-3

cdr3_aa: CAIGERTQYNEQFF
v_call: TRBV10-3
j_call: TRBJ2-1

cdr3_aa: CASSLEDRTTDTQYF
v_call: TRBV4-3
j_call: TRBJ2-3

cdr3_aa: CASSHSPGANEQFF
v_call: TRBV6-2/TRBV6-3
j_call: TRBJ2-1